Below, 27 T cell receptor beta chains from the same sample are listed, as sequenced in a study of Ad26.COV2.S vaccination and SARS-CoV-2 variants. Documented treatment: some 20 received Ad26.COV2.S at low or high dose, single or two shots; roughly five received placebo; per-sample allocation not given. Material that was analyzed had been drawn on day 63 after the first vaccine or placebo injection. The table came from immunoSEQ multiplex PCR; TCRdb's copy has only in-frame clones and leaves some out. The data hold about 460,000 clones, with about nine tenths observed a single time. The specimen was peripheral blood, collected in a trial of Ad26.COV2.S vaccine versus placebo. These receptors all come from a person aged 18-65 years who received the Ad26.COV2.S COVID-19 vaccine or a placebo.

This chain connects TRBV7-8 to TRBJ1-5; the D is unclear. With 1 base removed from V and 7 bases from J, the gap between germline ends came to 17 bases. Germline V lookup: CDR1 SGHVS, CDR2 FQNEAQ. The CDR3 contains 16 residues. CDR3 coding DNA: TGTGCCAGCAGCTTAGTGCACACTACCTTCCCCCAGCCCCAGCATTTT. It is translated as CASSLVHTTFPQPQHF.

V usage is TRBV13 and J usage is TRBJ1-2; TRBD1 matches at 7 bases. Germline lookup yields CDR1 PRHDT and CDR2 FYEKMQ (reference sequence). The CDR3 length is 13 residues. With V trimmed by 5 bases and J by 5 bases, 5 bases remained unmatched. The CDR3 loop is CASSAQGKYGYTF. The CDR3 DNA reads as TGTGCCAGCAGCGCACAGGGGAAGTATGGCTACACCTTC.

The chain has TRBV19 and TRBJ1-5, with TRBD1 as a possible D gene (5 bases). Germline V lookup: CDR1 LNHDA, CDR2 SQIVND (reference sequence). This CDR3 is built from 16 residues. V lost 5 bases and J lost 6, with 20 bases in between. CDR3 coding DNA: TGTGCCAGTAGTGATTTGGGTGGGACTAGGGTTCAGCCCCAGCATTTT. This translates into CASSDLGGTRVQPQHF. The variable domain in full, with the rest retrieved from reference TRBV19 and TRBJ1-5, is DGGITQSPKYLFRKEGQNVTLSCEQNLNHDAMYWYRQDPGQGLRLIYYSQIVNDFQKGDIAEGYSVSREKKESFPLTVTSAQKNPTAFYLCASSDLGGTRVQPQHFGDGTRLSIL.

The chain carries TRBV9 and TRBJ2-2; D is unclear. V was trimmed by 0 bases and J by 6 bases, leaving 12 bases between them. The CDR3 runs to 15 residues. Germline values: CDR1 SGDLS, CDR2 YYNGEE. CDR3 sequence (DNA): TGTGCCAGCAGCGTAGCTGGTTCGAGCGCCGGGGAGCTGTTTTTT. This encodes CASSVAGSSAGELFF.

The chain couples TRBV30 to TRBJ1-1, with D perhaps TRBD1 (5 bases). The V end lost 4 bases, the J end lost 0 bases, and 18 bases lay between the germline ends. This CDR3 comprises 16 residues. Germline V gives CDR1 GTSNPN, CDR2 SVGIG (reference sequence). The CDR3 DNA sequence: TGTGCCTGGATGGTAAGGGGACCGGTCCTGAACACTGAAGCTTTCTTT. Translated, it gives CAWMVRGPVLNTEAFF.

About this clone: The same CDR3 is also encoded by other DNA sequences in this sample. The chain carries TRBV18 and TRBJ1-5; D unresolved. CDR1 and CDR2 from the germline V gene are KGHSH and LQKENI. The CDR3 length is 12 residues. The V end lost 3 bases, the J end lost 4 bases, and 4 bases lay between the germline ends. The CDR3 sequence is CASSPGNQPQHF. In DNA, the CDR3 is TGTGCCAGCTCACCGGGGAATCAGCCCCAGCATTTT.

The chain combines TRBV27 with TRBJ1-3, with unresolved D. V lost 5 bases and J lost 5, with 10 bases in between. CDR3 length: 13 residues. In germline, CDR1 is MNHEY, CDR2 SMNVEV (reference sequence). CDR3 DNA: TGTGCCAGCAGTACGGGTAATAGAAACACCATATATTTT. This sequence encodes CASSTGNRNTIYF.

The rearrangement joins TRBV2 to TRBJ2-7; D may match TRBD1 or TRBD2 (6 bases each). The CDR3 sequence is 17 residues long. Germline assignment: CDR1 SNHLY and CDR2 FYNNEI. Trimming left V 5 bases short and J 3 bases short, with 23 bases between. The CDR3 nucleotides are TGTGCCAGCAGTCCCCTTATCCAAGGGGGGAGTCGCTACGAGCAGTACTTC. Translation gives CASSPLIQGGSRYEQYF.

The chain links TRBV7-8 to TRBJ2-7; possible D gene TRBD2, 5 bases. Looked up from germline, CDR1 is SGHVS and CDR2 is FQNEAQ. V gave up 0 bases and J gave up 4 bases, with 7 bases separating them. This CDR3 contains 13 residues. CDR3 loop: CASSLAGVYEQYF. Here the CDR3 DNA reads TGTGCCAGCAGCTTAGCGGGAGTATACGAGCAGTACTTC.

The CDR3 nucleotides read TGCGCCAGCAGCCAGGGACAGAACACTGAAGCTTTCTTT. Translated: CASSQGQNTEAFF. V usage is TRBV4-1 and J usage is TRBJ1-1; D possibly corresponds to TRBD1 (6 bases). The germline V gene encodes CDR1 MGHRA and CDR2 YSYEKL. The ends were cut back, 3 bases at V and 1 base at J, with 6 bases in the middle. This CDR3 contains 13 residues.

This chain connects TRBV10-3 to TRBJ2-1, with 10 bases fitting TRBD2. Germline V lookup: CDR1 ENHRY, CDR2 SYGVKD. V was clipped by 6 bases and J by 3 bases; unmatched bases: 8. The length of the CDR3 is 16 residues. In DNA, the CDR3 is TGTGCCATCAGCCGTGGTGCTAGCGGGGGCTACAATGAGCAGTTCTTC. This translates into CAISRGASGGYNEQFF.

The rearrangement uses TRBV30 and TRBJ1-6; the D gene is possibly TRBD1 (5 bases). Germline-derived CDR1 and CDR2 are GTSNPN and SVGIG (reference sequence). The ends were cut back, 4 bases at V and 0 bases at J, with 7 bases in the middle. The CDR3 has 14 amino acids. In nucleotides, the CDR3 is TGTGCCTGGACCGACAGCTCCTATAATTCACCCCTCCACTTT. Protein: CAWTDSSYNSPLHF.

The V and J genes are TRBV10-1 and TRBJ1-4; 8 bases align to TRBD1. Looked up from germline, CDR1 is WNHNN and CDR2 is SYGVQD (reference sequence). V was pared by 2 bases and J by 5 bases, with 4 bases of the junction left unmatched. This CDR3 has 15 amino acids. The CDR3 bases are TGCGCCAGCAGTGAGACTGGACAGGGAAATGAAAAACTGTTTTTT. Residues: CASSETGQGNEKLFF.

In DNA, the CDR3 is TGTGCCTGGAGTGCAGGGGGCAACAATCAGCCCCAGCATTTT. It specifies CAWSAGGNNQPQHF. This chain uses TRBV30 with TRBJ1-5; 8 bases are shared with TRBD1. V was clipped by 1 base and J by 3 bases; unmatched bases: 2. The CDR3 loop spans 14 amino acids. Germline V gene lookup returns CDR1 GTSNPN and CDR2 SVGIG (reference sequence).

This rearrangement joins TRBV28 to TRBJ1-1; tentative D call: TRBD1 (5 bases). V was shortened by 0 bases and J by 4 bases, with 12 bases between the two germline ends. The CDR3 is 15 amino acids. In germline, CDR1 is MDHEN, CDR2 SYDVKM. The CDR3 loop reads CASSLWTVLGTEAFF. The CDR3 nucleotides read TGTGCCAGCAGTTTATGGACAGTCCTGGGCACTGAAGCTTTCTTT. The full variable domain, in which reference TRBV28 and TRBJ1-1 provide the parts outside the CDR3, is DVKVTQSSRYLVKRTGEKVFLECVQDMDHENMFWYRQDPGLGLRLIYFSYDVKMKEKGDIPEGYSVSREKKERFSLILESASTNQTSMYLCASSLWTVLGTEAFFGQGTRLTVV.

V is TRBV9 and J is TRBJ2-7; D uncertain. This CDR3 is built from 11 residues. CDR1 is SGDLS and CDR2 is YYNGEE in the germline V gene. V was clipped by 4 bases and J by 4 bases, with 6 bases between them. The CDR3 loop is CASSTTYEQYF. As DNA, the CDR3 is TGTGCCAGCAGCACCACTTACGAGCAGTACTTC.

This clone was seen only once. V gene TRBV20-1 combines with J gene TRBJ1-5; the match to TRBD1 covers 9 bases. The J segment lost 7 bases and the V segment lost 3 bases, leaving 10 bases of the junction unmatched. The CDR3 consists of 15 residues. Germline V lookup: CDR1 DFQATT, CDR2 SNEGSKA (reference sequence). The CDR3 region is CSASRDRAKRQPQHF. The CDR3 nucleotides are TGCAGTGCTAGTCGGGACAGGGCCAAAAGGCAGCCCCAGCATTTT.

The chain uses TRBV10-3 and TRBJ2-7; the D is unclear. Germline CDR1 and CDR2: ENHRY and SYGVKD. V lost 0 bases and J 4 bases, leaving 19 bases between the germline ends. The CDR3 loop spans 17 amino acids. The CDR3 loop is CAISESIKDRSSYEQYF. The CDR3 nucleotides read TGTGCCATCAGTGAGTCTATTAAGGACCGATCCTCGTACGAGCAGTACTTC.

This chain joins TRBV4-1 and TRBJ2-7; D is perhaps TRBD2 (7 bases). Trimming cost V 3 bases and J 2 bases, with 17 bases left between them. Germline-derived CDR1 and CDR2 are MGHRA and YSYEKL. CDR3 size: 16 residues. CDR3 DNA: TGCGCCAGCAGCCAGCCCAAGGAGGGGGGGGCCTACGAGCAGTACTTC. Amino acid sequence: CASSQPKEGGAYEQYF.

The rearrangement uses TRBV28 and TRBJ2-2; D not certain. Deletions cut 2 bases from V and 4 bases from J, with 8 bases between. The CDR3 runs to 14 residues. CDR1 is MDHEN, CDR2 SYDVKM, per germline. The chain's CDR3 is CASSLRYITGELFF. The CDR3 DNA reads as TGTGCCAGCAGTTTACGGTACATCACCGGGGAGCTGTTTTTT.

This clone was recorded a few times. The chain recombines TRBV3-1 (or the pseudogene TRBV3-2) with TRBJ2-2; no firm D call. With 3 bases removed from V and 5 bases from J, the gap between germline ends came to 13 bases. Germline CDR1 LGHDT, CDR2 YNNKEL (reference sequence). The CDR3 extends over 15 amino acids. The CDR3 spells CASSQLVQLTGELFF. In nucleotides, the CDR3 is TGTGCCAGCAGCCAGTTGGTTCAGCTAACCGGGGAGCTGTTTTTT.

V gene TRBV3-1 (or the pseudogene TRBV3-2) combines with J gene TRBJ2-5; D unresolved. Trimming shortened V by 5 bases and J by 5 bases, and 6 bases separated the two germline ends. The CDR3 runs 11 residues. In germline, CDR1 is LGHDT, CDR2 YNNKEL (reference sequence). CDR3 loop: CASSFWETQYF. The DNA for the CDR3 is TGTGCCAGCAGCTTTTGGGAGACCCAGTACTTC.

This chain joins TRBV6-6 and TRBJ2-5; 7 positions match TRBD2. The germline gives CDR1 MNHNY, CDR2 SVGAGI (reference sequence). The CDR3 has 15 amino acids. J lost 4 bases, V lost 2 bases, and 7 bases had no gene match. For the CDR3, the DNA is TGTGCCAGCAGTTACCGGCGGACTAGGGGAGAGACCCAGTACTTC. This sequence encodes CASSYRRTRGETQYF.

The CDR3 DNA is TGTGCCAGCAGCCAAGAAAGGGGACAGTACTATGGCTACACCTTC. It is translated as CASSQERGQYYGYTF. This chain connects TRBV3-1 (or the pseudogene TRBV3-2) to TRBJ1-2; 7 bases map to TRBD1. V dropped 0 bases and J dropped 3; count of bases not matched to a gene: 4. The CDR3 has 15 residues. Looked up from germline, CDR1 is LGHDT and CDR2 is YNNKEL (reference sequence).

The CDR3: CASSARRQGDYGYTF. The CDR3 region has the DNA TGTGCCAGCAGCGCGAGACGGCAAGGGGACTATGGCTACACCTTC. The chain employs TRBV7-8 and TRBJ1-2; the D gene is possibly TRBD1 (5 bases). The germline V gene encodes CDR1 SGHVS and CDR2 FQNEAQ. This CDR3 contains 15 residues. Trimming removed 5 bases at V and 3 bases at J, with 16 bases between.

The chain links TRBV4-1 to TRBJ1-5; D is perhaps TRBD1 (6 bases). CDR1 and CDR2 from the germline V gene are MGHRA and YSYEKL. V lost 3 bases and J lost 7, with 10 bases in between. The CDR3 is 13 residues long. The CDR3, as DNA: TGCGCCAGCAGCCAGATACAGGGACAGCCCCAGCATTTT. It is translated as CASSQIQGQPQHF.

The V gene is TRBV24-1, the J gene TRBJ2-2, with D perhaps TRBD1 (7 bases). The CDR3 is 18 residues long. The germline CDR1 and CDR2 sequences are KGHDR and SFDVKD. V dropped 0 bases and J dropped 7 bases, with 20 bases sitting between them. The CDR3 DNA reads as TGTGCCACCAGTGATTTGAACGTCGGAGGGGGCAGGATCGGGGAGCTGTTTTTT. Translating it yields CATSDLNVGGGRIGELFF.